This T cell receptor beta chain was identified in a study of human T cells and chemical hapten exposure. General study findings and limits: PT1 expanded TCR numbers tracked positively with patch test score. Large CDR3 similarity clusters arose significantly more often from expanded TCRs than from controls.

Germline V gene data show CDR1 as DFQATT and CDR2 as SNEGSKA (reference sequence). V gave up 3 bases and J gave up 5 bases; unmatched junction bases: 9. The CDR3 consists of 15 residues. This sample's time point: patch test 2, 6 weeks after DPC sensitization. Treatment: therapeutic diphenylcyclopropenone sensitization with weekly scalp DPC. Attachment of unique molecular identifiers to individual cDNA molecules was performed in the library. TCRdb called the RACE reads again in MiXCR, with one record for every CDR3 protein. This table holds approximately 95,000 distinct CDR3 sequences, 10% to 12% found once. On this clonotype itself: Its antigen is still unknown.

The material sequenced was whole blood, taken in connection with sensitization to the hapten diphenylcyclopropenone (DPC). The V call is TRBV20-1, the J call TRBJ2-1, with 8 nucleotides matching TRBD2. The clonotype originates from a woman aged 40 to 50 with alopecia areata. Some clones in this sample may be carry-over from other donors' samples. The CDR3 region has the DNA TGCAGTGCTAGCCCCAGCGGGGGTAGGAACAATGAGCAGTTCTTC. Protein sequence: CSASPSGGRNNEQFF.